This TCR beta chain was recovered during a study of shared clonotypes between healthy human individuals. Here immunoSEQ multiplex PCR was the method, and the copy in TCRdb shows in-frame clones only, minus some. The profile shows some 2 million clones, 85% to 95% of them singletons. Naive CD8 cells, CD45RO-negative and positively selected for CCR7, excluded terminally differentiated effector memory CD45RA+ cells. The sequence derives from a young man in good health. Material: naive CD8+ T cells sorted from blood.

CDR3 nucleotide sequence: TGTGCCAGCAGCCAAGAATCCAGGGATATTTCTTCACCCCTCCACTTT. Translated: CASSQESRDISSPLHF. The chain recombines TRBV4-2 with TRBJ1-6, with D possibly matching TRBD1 (5 bases). V lost 0 bases and J lost 9, with 15 bases in between. The CDR3 loop spans 16 amino acids. The germline gives CDR1 LGHNA, CDR2 YNFKEQ.